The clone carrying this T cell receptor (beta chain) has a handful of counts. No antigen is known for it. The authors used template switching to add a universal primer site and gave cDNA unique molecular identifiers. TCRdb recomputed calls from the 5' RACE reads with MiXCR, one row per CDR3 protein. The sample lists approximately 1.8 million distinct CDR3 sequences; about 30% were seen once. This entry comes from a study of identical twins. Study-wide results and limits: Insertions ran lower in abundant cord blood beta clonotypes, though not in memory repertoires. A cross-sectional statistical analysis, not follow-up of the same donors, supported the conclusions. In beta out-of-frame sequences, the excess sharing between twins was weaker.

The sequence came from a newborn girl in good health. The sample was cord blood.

The CDR3, as DNA: TGCGCCAGCAGCTTGGAGACAGGCCCGACCTACGAGCAGTACTTC. Amino acid sequence: CASSLETGPTYEQYF. The chain recombines TRBV5-1 with TRBJ2-7; maybe TRBD1 (6 bases). Per the germline V gene, CDR1 is SGHRS and CDR2 is YFSETQ. The CDR3 sequence is 15 residues long. Between the trimmed V and J ends, which lost 0 bases and 2 bases, there was a span of 12 bases.